The T cell receptor (beta chain) described here comes from a study of blood T cell repertoires in COVID-19. Using immunoSEQ multiplex PCR, the repertoire was profiled, and TCRdb retains in-frame clones only, with some absent. This table has 250,000 to 300,000 clones, around 80% appearing once. The TCR comes from a man between 25 and 39 years old with acute COVID-19. Sequenced input: PBMCs or T cells enriched from blood (not recorded which).

Here the CDR3 DNA reads TGTGCCAGCAGCAGCCCCCATGAAAAACTGTTTTTT. Its translation: CASSSPHEKLFF. This chain connects TRBV3-1 (or the pseudogene TRBV3-2) to TRBJ1-4; no firm D call. From germline, CDR1 is LGHDT and CDR2 YNNKEL (reference sequence). Between the trimmed V and J ends, which lost 5 bases and 6 bases, there was a span of 7 bases. This CDR3 is built from 12 residues.